These T cell receptor beta chains were read from a single sample in a study of shared clonotypes between healthy human individuals. Profiling relied on immunoSEQ multiplex PCR, and the TCRdb table lists in-frame clones only, not all of them. This sample has roughly 2.4 million clones; 95% occur once, and the top ten carry roughly 0.13%. What was sequenced was naive CD4+ T cells sorted from blood. Source of these receptors: a man aged 18-30 years in good health. Each CDR3 is given with its conserved first and last residue. The D gene is left open where the match is weak. For some rows the clone size is stated as once, few or many, or as a class when expanded; others skip it.

size	V	D	J	CDR3	DNA
once	TRBV14	-	TRBJ1-2	CASSQDPPSTLLGSYTF	TGTGCCAGCAGCCAAGATCCCCCGTCTACCCTCCTTGGTAGCTACACCTTC
-	TRBV21-1	-	TRBJ2-7	CASYLINGLAEVSEQYF	TGTGCCAGCTACCTTATAAATGGGCTAGCGGAGGTGAGCGAGCAGTACTTC
few	TRBV10-3	TRBD1	TRBJ1-3	CAISESHTGGTGNTIYF	TGTGCCATCAGTGAGTCGCATACAGGGGGCACTGGAAACACCATATATTTT
-	TRBV5-1	TRBD1	TRBJ2-3	CASKPGQYTDTQYF	TGCGCCAGCAAACCGGGACAGTACACAGATACGCAGTATTTT
once	TRBV30	-	TRBJ2-7	CAWVLGPGVYEQYF	TGTGCCTGGGTTTTAGGCCCGGGGGTCTACGAGCAGTACTTC
-	TRBV5-6	-	TRBJ1-6	CASSPRTAQSLSYNSPLHF	TGTGCCAGCAGCCCACGAACGGCCCAGTCGCTCTCCTATAATTCACCCCTCCACTTT
-	TRBV7-8	-	TRBJ1-3	CASSRGVGSGNTIYF	TGTGCCAGCAGTCGAGGCGTCGGTTCTGGAAACACCATATATTTT
-	TRBV10-2	-	TRBJ2-7	CASSASSYEQYF	TGCGCCAGCAGTGCATCCTCCTACGAGCAGTACTTC
-	TRBV6-5	-	TRBJ1-1	CASRRDTEAFF	TGTGCCAGCAGACGAGACACTGAAGCTTTCTTT
-	TRBV11-1	-	TRBJ2-5	CASSLRGGRGEETQYF	TGTGCCAGCAGTCTTCGCGGCGGTCGGGGAGAAGAGACCCAGTACTTC
-	TRBV9	-	TRBJ1-4	CATSLGQQPNEKLFF	TGTGCCACCTCCCTCGGGCAGCAACCGAATGAAAAACTGTTTTTT
-	TRBV2	-	TRBJ1-4	CASSELSAFEKLFF	TGTGCCAGCAGTGAATTATCGGCGTTTGAAAAACTGTTTTTT
-	TRBV27	-	TRBJ1-3	CASSLSGVVAGNTIYF	TGTGCCAGCAGTTTATCAGGGGTCGTCGCTGGAAACACCATATATTTT
-	TRBV7-9	-	TRBJ2-3	CASSSQVSTDTQYF	TGTGCCAGCAGCTCACAGGTTAGCACAGATACGCAGTATTTT
-	TRBV7-9	-	TRBJ2-2	CASSSNMAGELFF	TGTGCCAGCAGCTCCAACATGGCCGGGGAGCTGTTTTTT
-	TRBV6-1	TRBD1	TRBJ2-7	CASSEGYDRGPYEQYF	TGTGCCAGCAGTGAAGGTTATGACAGGGGACCCTACGAGCAGTACTTC
-	TRBV6-5	TRBD1	TRBJ1-6	CASSSSGTGLHF	TGTGCCAGCAGTTCATCCGGGACAGGGCTCCACTTT
-	TRBV2	-	TRBJ2-7	CASKGKGHEQYF	TGTGCCAGCAAAGGAAAGGGCCACGAGCAGTACTTC
-	TRBV4-2	-	TRBJ1-5	CASSQDQETKGFQPQHF	TGTGCCAGCAGCCAAGATCAGGAGACGAAGGGATTCCAGCCCCAGCATTTT
-	TRBV5-1	-	TRBJ1-6	CASSLFTTASPLHF	TGCGCCAGCAGCTTGTTCACGACAGCTTCACCCCTCCACTTT
-	TRBV11-2	-	TRBJ2-7	CASSLAGIYEQYF	TGTGCCAGCAGCTTAGCAGGGATCTACGAGCAGTACTTC
-	TRBV4-1	-	TRBJ1-4	CASSRRGNLVTNEKLFF	TGCGCCAGCAGCCGCCGCGGGAACCTTGTAACTAATGAAAAACTGTTTTTT
-	TRBV5-1	-	TRBJ2-3	CASMRGVTDTQYF	TGCGCCAGCATGAGGGGGGTCACAGATACGCAGTATTTT
-	TRBV20-1	-	TRBJ2-7	CSAGDSYEQYF	TGCAGTGCAGGGGACTCCTACGAGCAGTACTTC
-	TRBV2	-	TRBJ2-3	CASSPNAPDTQYF	TGTGCCAGCAGTCCTAATGCTCCAGATACGCAGTATTTT
-	TRBV5-1	-	TRBJ2-7	CASSLTGTPVSYEQYF	TGCGCCAGCAGCTTGACCGGGACACCGGTCTCCTACGAGCAGTACTTC
-	TRBV5-4	-	TRBJ2-2	CASSSLGGGTGELFF	TGTGCCAGCAGCTCCTTGGGGGGTGGCACCGGGGAGCTGTTTTTT
-	TRBV19	-	TRBJ2-3	CASSPVGQGTTDTQYF	TGTGCCAGTAGTCCGGTGGGGCAGGGAACCACAGATACGCAGTATTTT
-	TRBV10-3	-	TRBJ1-2	CAISEVGGGYGYTF	TGTGCCATCAGTGAAGTCGGGGGAGGGTATGGCTACACCTTC
-	TRBV10-3	TRBD2	TRBJ2-7	CAIRGSGSSYEQYF	TGTGCCATCAGGGGTAGCGGGAGTTCCTACGAGCAGTACTTC
-	TRBV6-1	-	TRBJ1-1	CASSEGDTMKAFF	TGTGCCAGCAGTGAAGGGGACACAATGAAAGCTTTCTTT
-	TRBV11-2	-	TRBJ2-7	CASSLGALYEQYF	TGTGCCAGCAGCTTAGGGGCTCTCTACGAGCAGTACTTC
once	TRBV5-1	TRBD1	TRBJ2-1	CASSLSSGQGYNEQFF	TGCGCCAGCAGCTTGTCTTCGGGACAGGGGTACAATGAGCAGTTCTTC
few	TRBV6-6	-	TRBJ2-7	CASSYSAQLSYEQYF	TGTGCCAGCAGTTACTCGGCCCAGCTATCCTACGAGCAGTACTTC
-	TRBV4-3	-	TRBJ2-2	CASSQVGTLLTTGELFF	TGCGCCAGCAGCCAAGTAGGTACTCTTCTAACTACCGGGGAGCTGTTTTTT
-	TRBV6-5	-	TRBJ2-6	CASSAVPWGANVLTF	TGTGCCAGCTCTGCCGTACCGTGGGGGGCCAACGTCCTGACTTTC
-	TRBV11-1	-	TRBJ1-1	CASSLNVESGEAFF	TGTGCCAGCAGCTTGAATGTGGAGTCGGGTGAAGCTTTCTTT
-	TRBV5-6	-	TRBJ1-3	CASSFPSSGNTIYF	TGTGCCAGCAGCTTCCCCAGCTCTGGAAACACCATATATTTT
-	TRBV21-1	-	TRBJ1-2	CAPNPPRITGVKGYYGYTF	TGTGCCCCGAACCCCCCCCGTATAACAGGCGTGAAGGGTTATTATGGCTACACCTTC
-	TRBV30	-	TRBJ2-7	CAYGRGAEQYF	TGTGCCTATGGGAGGGGGGCGGAGCAGTACTTC
-	TRBV7-3	-	TRBJ2-5	CASSLGSGQKETQYF	TGTGCCAGCAGCTTAGGATCGGGACAAAAAGAGACCCAGTACTTC
-	TRBV30	TRBD1	TRBJ2-7	CAWSRQGGQEQYF	TGTGCCTGGAGTCGACAGGGGGGTCAAGAGCAGTACTTC
few	TRBV11-2	-	TRBJ2-5	CASSLARETQYF	TGTGCCAGCAGCTTAGCGAGGGAGACCCAGTACTTC
-	TRBV18	TRBD2	TRBJ2-1	CASSPLELAGNSYNEQFF	TGTGCCAGCTCACCATTGGAATTAGCGGGTAACTCCTACAATGAGCAGTTCTTC
-	TRBV15	-	TRBJ1-2	CATSRGRAGTEYGGYTF	TGTGCCACCAGCAGAGGGCGAGCCGGGACCGAATATGGTGGCTACACCTTC
-	TRBV10-2	TRBD1	TRBJ2-2	CASSATGGIGELFF	TGCGCCAGCAGTGCGACAGGGGGTATAGGGGAGCTGTTTTTT